The present T cell receptor (beta chain) was sequenced within a study of T cell responses to AZD1222 COVID-19 vaccine. Whole-study findings and limits: Compared with day 0, the breadth and depth of the Spike-specific TCR repertoire rose significantly after two doses of AZD1222. Most donors were white British, females outnumbered males, and clonal diversity was possibly underestimated. Repertoires were obtained solely post-peak T cell response. Vaccine-associated CD4 TCRs spanned spike, dominant at 160-218 and 743-854.

Comment on this clone: No antigen is known for it.

This CDR3 comprises 16 residues. CDR1 and CDR2 (germline): MDHEN, SYDVKM. Trimming stripped 4 bases from V and 3 bases from J, with 16 bases between. Assay: immunoSEQ multiplex PCR; the TCRdb copy retains only in-frame clones and omits some. The sample lists fewer than 200,000 clones, 88% occurring once. The receptor comes from an adult in good health. The V gene is TRBV28, the J gene TRBJ2-4; D remains ambiguous. The sample in question was peripheral blood, obtained on day 0 of AZD1222 vaccination. The CDR3 DNA follows: TGTGCCAGCAGTTACCTACTAACTGGGGACAAAAACATTCAGTACTTC. This gives the protein CASSYLLTGDKNIQYF.